This record looks at one T cell receptor (beta chain) sequence and its context. Its antigen is unknown. An end of the junction differs from the germline gene, which may be a read error. Counted from cysteine to phenylalanine, this CDR3 has 14 amino acids. Of the read, only the CDR3 DNA is kept; its 42 bases are in frame from base 1. The germline V gene yields SNHLY for CDR1 and FYNNEI for CDR2. Sequencing instrument: Illumina HiSeq 2500. TCR beta libraries were prepared by quantitative 5'-RACE with molecular barcodes. The original pipeline was this. A new computational method based on a probabilistic model of VDJ rearrangement was used to identify disease-linked TCR variants. The raw public reads went through TCRdb reprocessing: fastp at Q25, MiXCR clone calling, in-frame beta chains kept. Rows with a matching CDR3 protein are joined into one entry that keeps the most common DNA and genes. TCRdb's processing, not the study's, gives the V and J calls here. This sample lists about 220,000 distinct CDR3 sequences; 18% were detected once. Of the sample, approximately 40% is held by the ten largest clones.

The sample originates from a study of CD8 T cells in ankylosing spondylitis (dated by TCRdb to 2016 to 2017). Concerning the study at large: To find TCR variants linked to disease, the study profiled T cell receptor beta repertoires in ankylosing spondylitis patients and healthy donors. Peripheral blood was sampled, and synovial fluid was additionally collected from ankylosing spondylitis patients. The full study cohort was made up of approximately 27 ankylosing spondylitis patients and around 100 healthy donors.

Beyond this particular receptor, the publication reports: Some of the motif variants had been reported before in the synovial fluid and blood of reactive arthritis patients, a finding that suggests common disease-initiation mechanisms. Blood from ankylosing spondylitis patients appeared to be characterized by a TCR beta motif made up of seven or eight highly homologous amino acid variants. A CD8+ phenotype was shown by the disease-linked clones, which were found at relatively low frequencies in peripheral blood. According to the report, matched synovial fluid samples from ankylosing spondylitis patients were significantly enriched for the disease-linked clones.

The source of this sequence is a male donor with ankylosing spondylitis. Sequencing used blood, either unsorted or a sorted T cell fraction (not recorded which). This sequence uses TRBV2 and TRBJ2-3; no confident D gene assignment can be made. The CDR3 region reads CASRKLGSTVTQYF. The nucleotide sequence reads as follows: TGTGCCAGCAGGAAATTGGGAAGCACAGTTACGCAGTATTTT.